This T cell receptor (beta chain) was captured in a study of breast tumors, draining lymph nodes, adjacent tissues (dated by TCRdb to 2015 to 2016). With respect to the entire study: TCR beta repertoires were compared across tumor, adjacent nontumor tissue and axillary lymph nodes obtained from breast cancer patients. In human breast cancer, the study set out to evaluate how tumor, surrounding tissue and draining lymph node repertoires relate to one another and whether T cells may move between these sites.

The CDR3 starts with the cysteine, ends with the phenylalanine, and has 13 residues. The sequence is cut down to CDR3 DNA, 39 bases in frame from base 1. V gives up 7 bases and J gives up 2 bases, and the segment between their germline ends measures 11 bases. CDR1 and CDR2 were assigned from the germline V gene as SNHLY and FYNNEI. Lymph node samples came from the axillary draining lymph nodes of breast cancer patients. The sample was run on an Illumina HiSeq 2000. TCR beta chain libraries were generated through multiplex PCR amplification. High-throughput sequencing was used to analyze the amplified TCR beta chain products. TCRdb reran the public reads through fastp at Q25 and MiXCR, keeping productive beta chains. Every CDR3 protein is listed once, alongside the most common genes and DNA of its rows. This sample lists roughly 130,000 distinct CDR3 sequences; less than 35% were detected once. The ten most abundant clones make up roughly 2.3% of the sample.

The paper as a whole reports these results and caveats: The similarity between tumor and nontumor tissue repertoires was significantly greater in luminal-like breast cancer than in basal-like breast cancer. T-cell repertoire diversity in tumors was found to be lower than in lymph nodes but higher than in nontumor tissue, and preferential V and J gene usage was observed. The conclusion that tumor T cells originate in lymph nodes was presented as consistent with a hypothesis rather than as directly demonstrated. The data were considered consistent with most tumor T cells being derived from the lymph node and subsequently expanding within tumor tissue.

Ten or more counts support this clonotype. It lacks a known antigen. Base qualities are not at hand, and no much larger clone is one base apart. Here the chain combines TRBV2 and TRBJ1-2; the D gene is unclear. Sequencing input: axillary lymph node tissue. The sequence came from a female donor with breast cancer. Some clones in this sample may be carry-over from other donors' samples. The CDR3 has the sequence CASMPDGNYGYTF. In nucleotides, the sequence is TGTGCCAGCATGCCCGACGGAAACTATGGCTACACCTTC.